The present T cell receptor beta chain was sequenced within a study of blood T cell repertoires in COVID-19. Study context: There were acute and convalescent COVID-19 samples, and they came from the United States, Italy and Spain. In each case, the material was cDNA or gDNA derived from T cells, B-cell-depleted T cells, or PBMCs.

Original processing methods: Reference gene primers were amplified, and this amplification served to estimate nucleated cell counts. The method was immunoSEQ multiplex PCR; TCRdb's version includes in-frame clones alone and lacks a portion of them. For V, J and clone size, that table is used; D and trimming come from the DNA. Here the sample spans about 130,000 clones, approximately 81% being singletons. Germline lookup yields CDR1 MDHEN and CDR2 SYDVKM. The CDR3 runs 14 residues. Trimming removed 2 bases from V and 2 bases from J, with 10 bases in between. V usage is TRBV28 and J usage is TRBJ2-7; D is unclear. The TCR was taken from a man between 35 and 55 years old with active or convalescent COVID-19. Sequenced material: peripheral blood. CDR3 bases: TGTGCCAGCAGTTTAAGTGGTCCAGCCTACGAGCAGTACTTC. Encoded protein: CASSLSGPAYEQYF.